This T cell receptor beta chain was retrieved from a study of technical replicates of blood from a handful of donors (TCRdb year 2017). As for this clone: Its recognized antigen is unknown. The sample holds no much larger clone one base away, and base qualities are not on file.

The CDR3 measures 14 amino acids from cysteine to phenylalanine. Here the CDR3 DNA is all that survives: 42 bases in frame from base 1. V gives up 5 bases and J gives up 3 bases, and the segment between their germline ends measures 9 bases. The germline V gene encodes CDR1 SGDLS and CDR2 YYNGEE. The library was obtained by the immunoSEQ multiplex PCR assay. In TCRdb, the immuneACCESS table is reduced to in-frame sequences with V and J assigned. These tables do not hold every clone; where another copy was compared, an unresolved V gene accounts for under half, and the others remain unexplained. The sample profile shows about 83,000 clones; around nine tenths of them were found once. The top ten constitute about 0.23% of the sample.

The chain couples TRBV9 to TRBJ2-6; TRBD1 is perhaps the D gene, given 5 matching bases. Sequences were obtained from T cells isolated from PBMCs. This sequence was found in a human donor in good health. CDR3 region: CASSRGGGANVLTF. The nucleotides read TGTGCCAGCAGTAGGGGTGGTGGGGCCAACGTCCTGACTTTC. When the CDR3 is completed using the reference TRBV9 and TRBJ2-6 genes on either side, the full variable domain is DSGVTQTPKHLITATGQRVTLRCSPRSGDLSVYWYQQSLDQGLQFLIQYYNGEERAKGNILERFSAQQFPDLHSELNLSSLELGDSALYFCASSRGGGANVLTFGAGSRLTVL.